This TCR beta chain was identified in a study of cytomegalovirus exposure and HLA in healthy donors. The CDR3 sequence is 17 residues long. The germline V and J ends were trimmed by 6 bases and 5 bases, with 26 bases remaining between them. Germline CDR1 and CDR2: SGHKS and YYEKEE (reference sequence). The table lists this clone with a few counts. The PCR ran on 60 Vbeta and 13 Jbeta primers. TCRdb's table, derived via immunoSEQ multiplex PCR, lists solely in-frame clones and lacks some. The table lists around 120,000 clones, about 81% of them singletons. Sequenced: PBMCs. This chain connects TRBV5-5 to TRBJ1-1, with D perhaps TRBD1 (6 bases). The TCR originated in a woman in her thirties or forties in good health and CMV-seropositive. The CDR3 protein is CASTHHGTRAGATEAFF. CDR3 nucleotides: TGTGCCAGCACCCACCATGGAACGAGAGCGGGGGCAACTGAAGCTTTCTTT.